The 23 T cell receptor beta chains in this list originate from one sample, sequenced in a study of metastatic and nonmetastatic thyroid tumors. TCRdb re-called the PCR reads with MiXCR. The table records 21,000 or so clones, around 20% of them present only once. Treatment of any kind had been given to no patient before thyroid surgery. Sequencing input: blood. These receptors were taken from a female donor with papillary thyroid cancer or a benign thyroid nodule (not recorded which). Some clones in this sample may be carry-over from other donors' samples.

This clone was observed many times. V gene TRBV30 combines with J gene TRBJ2-7; D uncertain. There are 14 residues in the CDR3. Per the germline V gene, CDR1 is GTSNPN and CDR2 is SVGIG (reference sequence). The V gene lost 2 bases and the J gene lost 6 bases, with 17 bases spanning the gap. The CDR3 sequence: CAWSPPPAGGEQYF. In DNA, the CDR3 is TGTGCCTGGAGTCCGCCCCCCGCCGGTGGCGAGCAGTACTTC.

This clone was seen at least ten times. The V call is TRBV4-3, the J call TRBJ1-2; D unresolved. Germline lookup yields CDR1 LGHNA and CDR2 YSLEER. The CDR3 covers 15 residues. V dropped 0 bases and J dropped 5 bases, with 13 bases sitting between them. CDR3 nucleotide sequence: TGCGCCAGCAGCCAAGATGTGGCCCAGAGGTATGGCTACACCTTC. It encodes CASSQDVAQRYGYTF.

This clone was observed at least ten times. Other DNA sequences from this sample encode an identical CDR3 as well. V is TRBV7-8 and J is TRBJ2-7; D possibly corresponds to TRBD1 (6 bases). Trimming removed 5 bases at V and 4 bases at J, with 21 bases between. Germline loops: CDR1 SGHVS, CDR2 FQNEAQ. The CDR3 covers 16 residues. The chain's CDR3 is CASSPPRVGAEYEQYF. CDR3 sequence (DNA): TGTGCCAGCAGCCCGCCGCGTGTGGGGGCTGAGTACGAGCAGTACTTC.

V is TRBV7-2 and J is TRBJ1-2; 7 bases match TRBD1. The V gene's germline CDR1 is SGHTA and CDR2 FQGNSA. Trimming took 3 bases from V and 2 from J; bases not matched to a gene: 9. This CDR3 spans 16 amino acids. CDR3 amino acids: CASSFSVQGRNYGYTF. In nucleotides, the CDR3 is TGTGCCAGCAGCTTCAGCGTACAGGGGAGGAACTATGGCTACACCTTC.

Many counts were recorded for this clone. Here the CDR3 reads CASISQYQETQYF. The CDR3 DNA reads TGTGCCAGCATTTCACAGTACCAAGAGACCCAGTACTTC. The chain combines TRBV7-2 with TRBJ2-5; D unresolved. The CDR3 extends over 13 amino acids. V dropped 7 bases and J dropped 0 bases, with 9 bases sitting between them. Germline V gene sequence: CDR1 SGHTA, CDR2 FQGNSA.

The table lists this clone with a few counts. The chain uses TRBV27 and TRBJ2-7; 9 nucleotides align to TRBD1. Trimming removed 3 bases from V and 4 bases from J; junction bases left unmatched: 7. The CDR3 covers 15 residues. The germline V gene encodes CDR1 MNHEY and CDR2 SMNVEV (reference sequence). In DNA, the CDR3 is TGTGCCAGCAGTTTGACGGGACAGGGTCCTTACGAGCAGTACTTC. This sequence encodes CASSLTGQGPYEQYF.

The table lists this clone with a count of one. This chain uses TRBV7-1 with TRBJ2-1; the match to TRBD2 covers 10 bases. TRBV7-1 has ORF status, its function being uncertain. The CDR3 is made up of 19 amino acids. V lost 3 bases to trimming and J lost 0 bases; unmatched junction nucleotides: 11. The CDR3 here is CASSSPAGGPGGSYNEQFF. The CDR3 nucleotides read TGTGCCAGCAGCTCCCCAGCGGGAGGGCCCGGGGGCTCCTACAATGAGCAGTTCTTC.

This clone occurred many times. The chain combines TRBV7-8 with TRBJ1-1; no clear D gene. This CDR3 is built from 15 residues. Germline V lookup: CDR1 SGHVS, CDR2 FQNEAQ. Trimming cost V 1 base and J 1 base, with 10 bases left between them. The CDR3 bases are TGTGCCAGCAGCTTAGATACCCGGGGGAACACTGAAGCTTTCTTT. It yields the protein CASSLDTRGNTEAFF.

About this clone: A much larger clone is a single base away; this may be a read error. The chain carries TRBV7-7 and TRBJ1-1; 9 nucleotides line up with TRBD1. The germline CDR1 and CDR2 sequences are SSHAT and FNYEAQ (reference sequence). The CDR3 totals 13 residues. CDR3 protein: CASSPGQGRGAFF. DNA for the CDR3: TGCGCCAGCAGCCCGGGACAGGGAAGAGGAGCTTTCTTT.

This clone was seen repeatedly, ten times or more. V gene TRBV7-2 combines with J gene TRBJ2-5; TRBD2 agrees at 7 bases. The germline V gene has CDR1 SGHTA and CDR2 FQGNSA. After removal of 4 bases from V and 5 bases from J, the junction contained 7 bases not matched to a gene. This CDR3 comprises 14 residues. CDR3 sequence reads: CASSYQRGGETQYF. CDR3 DNA sequence: TGTGCCAGCAGCTATCAGCGGGGTGGGGAGACCCAGTACTTC. The whole variable domain, remainder taken from reference TRBV7-2 and TRBJ2-5, is GAGVSQSPSNKVTEKGKDVELRCDPISGHTALYWYRQSLGQGLEFLIYFQGNSAPDKSGLPSDRFSAERTGGSVSTLTIQRTQQEDSAVYLCASSYQRGGETQYFGPGTRLLVL.

The V call is TRBV11-1, the J call TRBJ2-7; 13 bases align to TRBD2. CDR1 is SGHAT and CDR2 is FQDESV in the germline V gene (reference sequence). Unmatched junction bases numbered 13, after V lost 11 bases and J lost 0 bases. CDR3 length equals 17 residues. The CDR3 bases are TGTGCCTGCATCGCGGTGGGGACTAGCGGGAACTCCTACGAGCAGTACTTC. Amino acid sequence: CACIAVGTSGNSYEQYF.

There are many counts of this clone. J is TRBJ1-1 and V is TRBV19; D is possibly TRBD1 (6 bases). Germline V gene data show CDR1 as LNHDA and CDR2 as SQIVND (reference sequence). This CDR3 is 15 amino acids long. Trimming removed 5 bases from V and 6 bases from J, with 19 bases in between. The CDR3 spells CASSSQGTGSPEAFF. The CDR3 nucleotides read TGTGCCAGTAGTTCACAAGGAACAGGGTCCCCTGAAGCTTTCTTT. Complete variable domain (other parts from reference TRBV19 and TRBJ1-1): DGGITQSPKYLFRKEGQNVTLSCEQNLNHDAMYWYRQDPGQGLRLIYYSQIVNDFQKGDIAEGYSVSREKKESFPLTVTSAQKNPTAFYLCASSSQGTGSPEAFFGQGTRLTVV.

This clone was counted ten times or more. The chain combines TRBV6-1 with TRBJ2-1; D perhaps matches TRBD2 (7 bases). The CDR3 consists of 14 residues. The germline V gene has CDR1 MNHNS and CDR2 SASEGT. The ends were cut back, 6 bases at V and 6 bases at J, with 15 bases in the middle. This CDR3 is CASRRGGIFNEQFF. CDR3 DNA sequence: TGTGCCAGCAGAAGGGGGGGGATCTTCAATGAGCAGTTCTTC.

This clone was seen repeatedly, ten times or more. This sequence joins TRBV6-2 or TRBV6-3 and TRBJ2-3; D is unresolved. V lost 7 bases, J lost 2 bases, and 13 bases lay in between. Germline CDR1 MNHEY, CDR2 SVGEGT. This CDR3 contains 14 residues. The CDR3 coding sequence is TGTGCCAGCACTGGGGTAGTCATCACAGATACGCAGTATTTT. Translation: CASTGVVITDTQYF.

This clone was counted between two and nine times. This chain connects TRBV2 to TRBJ1-2; 7 nucleotides match TRBD1. Germline values: CDR1 SNHLY, CDR2 FYNNEI. The CDR3 has 13 residues. V lost 8 bases to trimming and J lost 6 bases; unmatched junction nucleotides: 9. The CDR3 sequence: CASLGTEDDGYTF. CDR3 coding DNA: TGTGCCAGCCTAGGGACAGAAGATGATGGCTACACCTTC. Drawing the rest from reference TRBV2 and TRBJ1-2, the complete variable domain is EPEVTQTPSHQVTQMGQEVILRCVPISNHLYFYWYRQILGQKVEFLVSFYNNEISEKSEIFDDQFSVERPDGSNFTLKIRSTKLEDSAMYFCASLGTEDDGYTFGSGTRLTVV.

This clone has a count of ten or more. A read error may explain this, as a much larger clone is one base away. This specimen includes other DNA sequences encoding the same CDR3. The chain couples TRBV24-1 to TRBJ1-5; 7 bases are shared with TRBD1. Germline V gives CDR1 KGHDR, CDR2 SFDVKD. Unmatched junction bases numbered 6, after V lost 4 bases and J lost 7 bases. CDR3 length: 14 amino acids. In nucleotides, the CDR3 is TGTGCCACCAGTGAGCGACAGGGCGACCAGCCCCAGCATTTT. Its translation is CATSERQGDQPQHF.

This clone was seen many times. The chain employs TRBV28 and TRBJ2-5; TRBD1 is a possible D gene (6 bases). With 7 bases removed from V and 5 bases from J, the gap between germline ends came to 14 bases. Per germline, CDR1 MDHEN and CDR2 SYDVKM. The CDR3 has 13 amino acids. The CDR3 DNA sequence: TGTGCCAGCACCAAGGACAGAGAGGAGACCCAGTACTTC. Translated: CASTKDREETQYF.

For this clone: A much larger clone lies one base from this, so it may be a read error. The same CDR3 can be traced to other DNA sequences in this sample. This chain uses TRBV12-3 or TRBV12-4 with TRBJ2-6; D gene ambiguous. The CDR3 contains 15 residues. CDR3 bases: TGTGCCAGCAGTTCACTCCACTCTGGTGCCAACGTCCTGACTTTC. Its protein is CASSSLHSGANVLTF.

This clone has at least ten counts. The gene calls are TRBV5-6 and TRBJ2-1, with 8 bases lining up with TRBD2. Per the germline V gene, CDR1 is SGHDT and CDR2 is YYEEEE. This CDR3 contains 15 residues. Unmatched junction bases numbered 5, after V lost 4 bases and J lost 2 bases. The chain's CDR3 is CASSPGGWTYNEQFF. CDR3 coding DNA: TGTGCCAGCAGCCCGGGGGGGTGGACCTACAATGAGCAGTTCTTC.

This clone was seen at least ten times. The chain joins TRBV10-1 to TRBJ2-1; TRBD2 is a possible D gene (6 bases). The CDR3 totals 17 residues. V was clipped by 10 bases and J by 9 bases, with 31 bases between them. The germline CDR1 and CDR2 sequences are WNHNN and SYGVQD (reference sequence). CDR3 sequence reads: CAKYLKLAFSSYGEQFF. For the CDR3, the DNA is TGCGCCAAGTACCTCAAACTAGCTTTCTCCTCGTACGGTGAGCAGTTCTTC.

This clone was recorded a few times. The V and J genes are TRBV28 and TRBJ1-2; D not resolved. Trimming pared 3 bases from V and 10 bases from J, leaving 18 bases between. Germline lookup yields CDR1 MDHEN and CDR2 SYDVKM. The CDR3 is made up of 14 amino acids. The CDR3: CASSFRALVAPYTF. The CDR3 bases are TGTGCCAGCAGTTTCCGGGCTCTCGTGGCACCCTACACCTTC.

Only a few counts were recorded for this clone. This sequence may be a read error, since a much larger clone differs from it by one base. The chain joins TRBV7-3 to TRBJ2-6; 8 bases match TRBD2. In germline, CDR1 is SGHTA, CDR2 FQGTGA. This CDR3 region has 15 residues. The DNA of the CDR3 is TGTGCCAGCAGCCGGGGGGGCTCTGGGGACAACGTCCTGACTTTC. Its protein is CASSRGGSGDNVLTF.

In this sample, this clone turned up many times. This chain uses TRBV9 with TRBJ1-4; no clear D gene. CDR3 size: 15 residues. The V end was cut by 0 bases, the J end by 0 bases, with 6 bases between. Germline V gene sequence: CDR1 SGDLS, CDR2 YYNGEE. CDR3 amino acids: CASSVGSATNEKLFF. CDR3 in DNA: TGTGCCAGCAGCGTAGGCAGCGCAACTAATGAAAAACTGTTTTTT.